This TCR beta chain comes out of a study of blood T cell repertoires in COVID-19. Study as a whole: Researchers got acute and convalescent COVID-19 samples from the United States, Italy and Spain.

TCRdb's table, derived via immunoSEQ multiplex PCR, lists solely in-frame clones and lacks some. The sample lists a few hundred thousand clones; around 85% were seen once. Per the germline V gene, CDR1 is SGHRS and CDR2 is YFSETQ. The length of the CDR3 is 14 residues. Trimming took 0 bases from V and 4 from J; bases not matched to a gene: 1. The genes are TRBV5-1 and TRBJ2-5, with 9 nucleotides matching TRBD1. The receptor comes from a woman aged 18-29 years with acute or convalescent COVID-19. The material sequenced was peripheral blood. This CDR3 reads CASSLGTGAETQYF. The CDR3 DNA reads as TGCGCCAGCAGCTTGGGGACAGGGGCAGAGACCCAGTACTTC.